This T cell receptor beta chain was captured by sequencing in a study of cytomegalovirus exposure and HLA in healthy donors (dated by TCRdb to 2017 to 2019). Regarding the complete study: An earlier analysis of approximately 640 of the donors reported roughly 270 Gb of sequence data and roughly 100 million unique TCR beta sequences from 150 million to 200 million T cells. Roughly 300 gigabases of sequencing data and approximately 93 million unique TCR sequences were included in an early release covering around 600 HLA-typed donors. Of the roughly 410 genotyped donors, 75% to 85% were placed in the genetic ancestry cluster associated with self-reported Caucasian donors. The study was designed to test whether signatures of past pathogen exposure could be identified by cataloging public T cell receptors. Using immunosequencing, the study profiled T cell repertoires from fewer than 850 subjects and related those repertoires to cytomegalovirus serostatus. Besides the first cohort of roughly 700 subjects, a separate validation cohort made up of 120 different subjects was used. The study combined high-throughput TCR immunosequencing, statistical association of individual TCRs with disease status, and machine learning to predict cytomegalovirus infection status. In a later analysis, previously published TCR beta repertoires from about 670 donors were re-analyzed and high-resolution HLA genotyping was added so that TCR occurrence patterns could be studied. In the later analysis, no new phenotypic data were used to find candidate immune exposures; instead, reliance was placed on TCR beta sequences and their occurrence across donors. In an earlier analysis of 550 to 700 of the donors, high-throughput TCR beta sequencing was used to judge whether each TCR beta V gene segment behaved as functional or pseudogenic. Donor age, sex, ethnicity and CMV serostatus were collected together with the repertoire data. A later genetic analysis used genome-wide SNP genotypes for about three fifths of the 666 donors, treating that subset as a discovery cohort. All discovery cohort repertoires had been generated on a single sequencing platform. Class I and class II HLA loci were covered by the typing at four-digit resolution. Typing coverage varied by locus: roughly 629-640 donors for A, B, C, DRB1 and DQB1; approximately 560 for DQA1; approximately 570 for DPA1; 450 to 480 for DPB1. Because of strong linkage in the cohort, 4 to 6 DR-DQ haplotypes were treated as single units for association and clustering. Across around 400 genotyped donors of the cohort, an average of about 240,000 unique TCR beta nucleotide sequences per donor were sequenced, and 15% to 20% of those sequences were non-productive. Study-level results and caveats: The classifier was reported to diagnose cytomegalovirus status with high specificity and sensitivity in both the original cohort and the validation cohort. In a later genetic analysis, a missense DCLRE1C variant was associated with V-gene and J-gene trimming of TCR beta chains, and the association was replicated in an independent cohort. The authors suggested that the approach could potentially be extended to other disease states and immunological phenotypes. Some IMGT-functional V segments, including TRBV6-2 and TRBV6-3, could not be told apart with the 87-base-pair reads, so those segments were excluded. A later analysis found that TCR association rates varied across HLA loci, with DRB1 alleles showing the most associated TCRs and HLA-C alleles the fewest. Immune exposure information for the cohort was limited to CMV serostatus. Most TCR sequences were seen in very few donors, while some public TCRs were found in many individuals. Assigning TCR associations to individual alleles was difficult when HLA alleles, especially DR and DQ, strongly co-occurred. According to a later analysis, most CMV-associated TCR beta chains appeared to be HLA-restricted, and the HLA associations seemed to be driven largely by CMV exposure. A further reported finding was that TCR beta sequences accurately predicted the HLA-A and HLA-B alleles for most subjects in the first cohort. Correlated functional status among segregating V segments might be attributable to linkage disequilibrium, but an unknown experimental factor could not be ruled out. Compared with equally common non-associated chains, HLA-associated TCR beta chains in a later analysis were more clonally expanded and had lower generation probabilities. A cluster of highly shared sequence variants was judged likely to be a technical artifact of the sequencing pipeline. Roughly 17 rarely observed V segments, including chromosome 9 orphons, were excluded from the earlier analysis of just under 600 of the donors because counts were too low. Only TCR beta chains were sequenced in this cohort, and the absence of alpha or paired-chain data limited detectable features. HLA typing was unavailable for some donors at each locus, so association tests used only the typed subset. The study listed 150 to 200 TCR beta chains as associated with cytomegalovirus. An earlier analysis of roughly 570 of the donors showed that most TCR beta V segments appeared in productive rearrangements either about 87% or about 30% of the time, which broadly matched IMGT annotations. At a false discovery rate of 0.05, a later analysis linked 15,000 to 20,000 TCR beta sequences to specific HLA alleles. A few of the identified cytomegalovirus-associated TCR beta chains were confirmed in vitro to be specific for cytomegalovirus antigens. Sequencing depth was assumed to be roughly uniform across donors in the presence/absence analyses, though that assumption may not hold. Compared with the approximately 720-donor mean, donors in an Asian-associated ancestry cluster had fewer N-insertions in productive TCRs, according to a later genetic analysis. In a later analysis, several top co-occurrence clusters were reported to appear linked to parvovirus B19, influenza, CMV and Epstein-Barr virus.

The CDR3 runs 18 amino acids, cysteine and phenylalanine included. The sequence is cut down to CDR3 DNA, 54 bases in frame from base 1. CDR1 WNHNN and CDR2 SYGVQD were looked up in the germline V gene (reference sequence). Trimming accounts for 3 bases at V and 1 base at J, while the number of junction bases matched to no gene is 12. The cohort comprised fewer than 700 healthy bone marrow donors. At the time of sampling, every cohort member was nominally healthy, though immune exposures that went unrecorded were likely present. The donor was CMV seropositive and was included in the group of approximately 300 seropositive cohort members. A peripheral blood sample was provided by each donor, and peripheral blood mononuclear cells were used for TCR beta sequencing. Genomic DNA extraction from the blood cell samples was performed with the Qiagen DNeasy Blood Extraction Kit. Receptor amplification or capture employed the immunoSEQ multiplex PCR assay. For the multiplex PCR, a mixture combining 60 forward primers for TCR Vbeta segments and 13 reverse primers for TCR Jbeta segments was used. The CDR3 region of rearranged TCR beta genes was amplified from genomic DNA with a multiplex PCR assay. On the Illumina HiSeq System, the amplified TCR beta libraries were sequenced as 87-base-pair reads. As for the original processing: Across the 670 or so repertoires, a later analysis counted about 81 million unique TCR beta chains, some 11 million of which were shared by at least two donors. A nearest-neighbor algorithm error-corrected the raw reads and collapsed the reads into unique sequences, merging closely related sequences to remove PCR and sequencing errors. Alignment of CDR3 sequences to IMGT reference sequences was used to assign V, D and J gene segments. For a sequence to be retained, at least a six-nucleotide match to both a V gene segment and a J gene segment was required. A rearrangement was called productive if the CDR3 had no stop codons and remained in frame with V and J, and every other rearrangement was called non-productive. Following IMGT convention, CDR3 was defined as the stretch from the second conserved V-encoded cysteine up to the conserved J-encoded phenylalanine. The earlier analysis of 587 of the donors excluded any sequence lacking an unambiguous match to a single V gene segment. In an earlier analysis of approximately 560 of the donors, a V segment was called functional when productive rearrangements were above 56.7%, and segregating when the standard deviation between donors exceeded 5%. A statistical classification framework was developed to diagnose cytomegalovirus status using the catalog of TCR beta chain sequences. V and J gene assignment, in a later analysis, came from comparing TCR nucleotide sequences with IMGT/GENE-DB human TR gene sequences. In a later analysis, CDR3 sequences and most-parsimonious VDJ recombination scenarios were assigned using the TCRdist pipeline. In a later analysis, each TCR beta chain was defined by its CDR3 amino acid sequence together with its V-gene family, and reads without a unique V-gene family were excluded. As a way to deal with suspected cross-contamination and a sequencing artifact, a later analysis dropped more than 500 nucleotide sequences that were highly shared and had low generation probability. In a later analysis, a clonal expansion index for each public chain was calculated from normalized within-repertoire ranks of inferred template counts. A later analysis computed generation probabilities with a VDJ recombination model fitted to out-of-frame rearrangements, and checked the results against IGoR. A later analysis scored TCR-TCR, TCR-HLA and TCR-CMV co-occurrence with hypergeometric tests, applying a repertoire-size bias correction to TCR pairs. To estimate false discovery rates, a later analysis permuted the HLA or CMV assignments 20 times. In a later analysis, co-occurring TCRs were grouped with DBSCAN, and TCRdist sequence similarity was added when clustering was performed within HLA-allele-positive subsets. For co-occurrence clustering, repertoires with fewer than 30,000 or more than 120,000 public chains were excluded, along with 4 to 6 repertoires with anomalous nucleotide sharing. What TCRdb holds here is the immuneACCESS table cut down to in-frame rearrangements. Part of the clones is not present; checked against another copy, under half of the missing clones reflect an unresolved V gene, and the others are unexplained. V and J calls and clone size are copied from that table; D and trimming were computed from the DNA. The sample contains about 150,000 clones, under 10% of them found a single time. 6.5% to 9% of the sample rests with the top ten.

Points on this clone: No antigen is known for it. The input lacks base qualities; no much larger clone sits a single base away.

The sample comprised PBMCs. This receptor was identified in a woman between 40 and 50 years old in good health and CMV-seropositive. Recombination joined TRBV10-1 with TRBJ1-1; 9 junctional bases match TRBD1. The DNA sequence reads TGCGCCAGCAGTGATCGGCGGACAGGGGTTTGGGAGAACACTGAAGCTTTCTTT. Its protein is CASSDRRTGVWENTEAFF.